The 15 T cell receptor beta chains listed next were all sequenced from one sample in a study of cytomegalovirus exposure and HLA in healthy donors. In the PCR, 60 Vbeta and 13 Jbeta primers were used. Assay used: immunoSEQ multiplex PCR; TCRdb lists only in-frame clones, some missing. The table lists 90,000 to 120,000 clones, more than 60% of them singletons. The sample comprised PBMCs. The receptors derive from a female donor in good health and CMV-seropositive.

The chain is built from TRBV5-8 and TRBJ2-7; D not certain. Looked up from germline, CDR1 is SGHTS and CDR2 is YDEGEE. V dropped 5 bases and J dropped 1 base, with 13 bases sitting between them. This CDR3 comprises 14 residues. The CDR3 reads CASSPRVRSYEQYF. The CDR3 bases are TGTGCCAGCAGTCCTCGGGTAAGATCCTACGAGCAGTACTTC. The full variable domain, in which reference TRBV5-8 and TRBJ2-7 provide the parts outside the CDR3, is EAGVTQSPTHLIKTRGQQATLRCSPISGHTSVYWYQQALGLGLQFLLWYDEGEERNRGNFPPRFSGRQFPNYSSELNVNALELEDSALYLCASSPRVRSYEQYFGPGTRLTVT.

The rearrangement uses TRBV5-3 and TRBJ2-1, with 10 bases matching TRBD1. TRBV5-3 is an ORF; its function is uncertain. The trim removed 4 bases at V and 5 bases at J, leaving 6 bases unmatched. The CDR3 is 15 residues long. CDR3 loop: CARSPGQGKDNEQFF. For the CDR3, the DNA is TGTGCCAGAAGCCCGGGACAGGGGAAGGACAATGAGCAGTTCTTC.

For this clone: One junction end disagrees with the germline gene, perhaps due to a read error. This CDR3 reads CTSSLALSDTQYF. DNA for the CDR3: TGCACCAGCAGCTTGGCCTTGTCAGATACGCAGTATTTT. V gene TRBV5-1 combines with J gene TRBJ2-3; D remains ambiguous. The CDR3 is 13 amino acids. Germline assignment: CDR1 SGHRS and CDR2 YFSETQ.

This clone was counted only a few times. DNA for the CDR3: TGTGCCAGCAGCTTTAGGGACGGGGGGCTTGGTAAAGAGACCCAGTACTTC. Protein sequence: CASSFRDGGLGKETQYF. The gene calls are TRBV11-2 and TRBJ2-5; possible D gene TRBD2, 7 bases. Trimming shortened V by 3 bases and J by 3 bases, and 20 bases separated the two germline ends. The CDR3 has 17 residues. In germline, CDR1 is SGHAT, CDR2 FQNNGV.

This rearrangement joins TRBV5-6 to TRBJ2-2, with D possibly matching TRBD1 (6 bases). The ends were cut back, 4 bases at V and 3 bases at J, with 13 bases in the middle. CDR1 and CDR2 from the germline V gene are SGHDT and YYEEEE. This CDR3 contains 15 residues. The CDR3 region has the DNA TGTGCCAGCAGCCCATTGGACAGTTACACCGGGGAGCTGTTTTTT. It encodes CASSPLDSYTGELFF.

DNA of the CDR3: TGTGCCAGCTCACCCTCAGGGGGCGTTTTCGGTAGAGAAAAACTGTTTTTT. Amino acids: CASSPSGGVFGREKLFF. The V and J genes are TRBV18 and TRBJ1-4; 8 bases fit TRBD1. Losses at the gene ends were 3 bases for V and 8 bases for J; bases not matched to a gene: 14. Germline assignment: CDR1 KGHSH and CDR2 LQKENI. The CDR3 is 17 amino acids.

V is TRBV13 and J is TRBJ2-7; the D gene is possibly TRBD2 (6 bases). CDR1 is PRHDT and CDR2 is FYEKMQ in the germline V gene (reference sequence). The CDR3 length is 15 residues. V was pared by 5 bases and J by 6 bases, with 20 bases between. The CDR3 spells CASSRAGGGRGEQYF. The CDR3 region has the DNA TGTGCCAGCAGCAGGGCCGGGGGAGGAAGGGGCGAGCAGTACTTC.

The rearrangement joins TRBV27 to TRBJ1-1; 7 positions agree with TRBD1. J gave up 2 bases and V 8 bases, and 8 bases lay outside the gene matches. This CDR3 is built from 14 residues. CDR1 is MNHEY, CDR2 SMNVEV, per germline (reference sequence). CDR3 DNA sequence: TGTGCCAGCGGACTCGGGACAGAAAACACTGAAGCTTTCTTT. Its protein is CASGLGTENTEAFF.

CDR3 amino acids: CASSGTSGRAKNEQFF. The CDR3 bases are TGTGCCAGCAGTGGGACTAGCGGGAGGGCCAAGAATGAGCAGTTCTTC. V gene TRBV6-1 combines with J gene TRBJ2-1; 15 nucleotides align to TRBD2. The CDR3 has 16 amino acids. Germline-derived CDR1 and CDR2 are MNHNS and SASEGT. Losses at the gene ends were 4 bases for V and 7 bases for J; bases not matched to a gene: 5.

The genes are TRBV7-3 and TRBJ1-1; 12 bases agree with TRBD1. J gave up 4 bases and V 6 bases, and 3 bases lay outside the gene matches. Germline V gene sequence: CDR1 SGHTA, CDR2 FQGTGA. The CDR3 consists of 14 residues. The CDR3 protein is CASRGTGGFTEAFF. The CDR3 DNA sequence: TGTGCCAGCAGAGGGACAGGGGGCTTCACTGAAGCTTTCTTT.

This chain joins TRBV27 and TRBJ2-7; 12 bases map to TRBD1. Looked up from germline, CDR1 is MNHEY and CDR2 is SMNVEV (reference sequence). This CDR3 is 15 amino acids long. Trimming at V came to 4 bases and at J to 6 bases, leaving 7 bases not matched to a gene. The CDR3 sequence is CASSSAGTGGGEQYF. The DNA for the CDR3 is TGTGCCAGCAGTTCAGCCGGGACAGGGGGCGGCGAGCAGTACTTC.

CDR3 in amino acids: CASSEAGGSKTQYF. The CDR3 coding sequence is TGTGCCAGCAGTGAGGCAGGGGGCTCAAAGACCCAGTACTTC. The chain uses TRBV2 and TRBJ2-5; 8 bases match TRBD1. The V gene end was trimmed by 3 bases and the J gene end by 6 bases; junction bases not matched to a gene: 6. CDR3 length equals 14 residues. Looked up from germline, CDR1 is SNHLY and CDR2 is FYNNEI.

The chain recombines TRBV7-3 with TRBJ1-6; D possibly corresponds to TRBD1 (6 bases). CDR1 and CDR2 from the germline V gene are SGHTA and FQGTGA. V gave up 3 bases and J gave up 8 bases, with 8 bases separating them. The length of the CDR3 is 13 residues. In DNA form, the CDR3 reads TGTGCCAGCAGCTTTAAGGGGGATTCACCCCTCCACTTT. This codes for CASSFKGDSPLHF.

The chain combines TRBV6-5 with TRBJ1-4; 10 positions agree with TRBD1. V dropped 2 bases and J dropped 4; count of bases not matched to a gene: 1. The CDR3 sequence is 15 residues long. Per germline, CDR1 MNHEY and CDR2 SVGAGI. The CDR3 loop is CASSYGTGVNEKLFF. In DNA form, the CDR3 reads TGTGCCAGCAGTTACGGGACAGGGGTTAATGAAAAACTGTTTTTT.

V gene TRBV6-5 combines with J gene TRBJ2-1, with D possibly being TRBD1 (5 bases). Germline assignment: CDR1 MNHEY and CDR2 SVGAGI. The CDR3 runs 15 residues. Trimming stripped 5 bases from V and 0 bases from J, with 11 bases between. The CDR3 sequence is CASSPDSFSYNEQFF. The CDR3, as DNA: TGTGCCAGCAGTCCCGACAGCTTCTCCTACAATGAGCAGTTCTTC.